The 9 T cell receptor beta chains below come from one sample, sequenced in a study of blood T cell repertoires in COVID-19. Only in-frame clones appear in the TCRdb table, and some are missing; sequencing was by immunoSEQ multiplex PCR. Among approximately 180,000 clones listed, roughly 82% were seen once. The source material was PBMCs or T cells enriched from blood (not recorded which). The receptors originated from a woman in her fifties or sixties with acute COVID-19.

The chain employs TRBV4-1 and TRBJ2-2, with D unresolved. V was pared by 0 bases and J by 8 bases, with 13 bases between. Germline loops: CDR1 MGHRA, CDR2 YSYEKL. The CDR3 has 15 residues. DNA for the CDR3: TGCGCCAGCAGCCAAGATCGAACTATGCGAGGGGAGCTGTTTTTT. As protein: CASSQDRTMRGELFF.

The chain uses TRBV5-8 and TRBJ2-1; TRBD1 aligns across 7 bases. V was clipped by 2 bases and J by 1 base; unmatched bases: 6. This CDR3 is 16 amino acids long. Per germline, CDR1 SGHTS and CDR2 YDEGEE. The CDR3 DNA is TGTGCCAGCAGCTTTTACAGGGGTGAATCCTACAATGAGCAGTTCTTC. Amino acid sequence: CASSFYRGESYNEQFF. Full variable domain (rest looked up from reference TRBV5-8 and TRBJ2-1): EAGVTQSPTHLIKTRGQQATLRCSPISGHTSVYWYQQALGLGLQFLLWYDEGEERNRGNFPPRFSGRQFPNYSSELNVNALELEDSALYLCASSFYRGESYNEQFFGPGTRLTVL.

V usage is TRBV15 and J usage is TRBJ1-5, with no clear D. Looked up from germline, CDR1 is LNHNV and CDR2 is YYDKDF (reference sequence). CDR3 length: 15 residues. V was pared by 5 bases and J by 3 bases, with 14 bases between. The CDR3 DNA sequence: TGTGCCACCAGCTGGTCCACAGAGTCCAATCAGCCCCAGCATTTT. Translation: CATSWSTESNQPQHF.

The chain uses TRBV5-4 and TRBJ2-5; D not resolved. Germline V gene sequence: CDR1 SGHNT, CDR2 YYREEE (reference sequence). The CDR3 consists of 14 residues. Between the trimmed V and J ends, which lost 4 bases and 0 bases, there was a span of 10 bases. The CDR3 sequence is CASSARPDQETQYF. The CDR3 DNA is TGTGCCAGCAGCGCGCGGCCAGACCAAGAGACCCAGTACTTC. The full variable domain, with the rest looked up from reference TRBV5-4 and TRBJ2-5, is ETGVTQSPTHLIKTRGQQVTLRCSSQSGHNTVSWYQQALGQGPQFIFQYYREEENGRGNFPPRFSGLQFPNYSSELNVNALELDDSALYLCASSARPDQETQYFGPGTRLLVL.

Only a few counts were recorded for this clone. The chain links TRBV30 to TRBJ1-4, with D possibly TRBD1 on 5 matching bases. The CDR3 consists of 14 residues. The germline gives CDR1 GTSNPN, CDR2 SVGIG (reference sequence). V was clipped by 4 bases and J by 0 bases, with 9 bases between them. Here the CDR3 reads CAWKGPATNEKLFF. CDR3 sequence (DNA): TGTGCCTGGAAGGGGCCTGCAACTAATGAAAAACTGTTTTTT.

The chain couples TRBV6-5 to TRBJ2-7; 10 nucleotides line up with TRBD2. V gave up 8 bases and J gave up 3 bases; unmatched junction bases: 4. Germline CDR1 reads MNHEY; CDR2 reads SVGAGI. The length of the CDR3 is 13 residues. The CDR3 DNA reads as TGTGCCAGCTCCGGGACTAGCGTCTACGAGCAGTACGTC. Its translation is CASSGTSVYEQYV.

This clone appeared once. The chain couples TRBV2 to TRBJ2-5; perhaps TRBD2 as D (6 bases). CDR3 length equals 17 residues. V was pared by 9 bases and J by 7 bases, with 30 bases between. The germline V gene encodes CDR1 SNHLY and CDR2 FYNNEI. As DNA, the CDR3 is TGTGCCAGTCGCCAGCCCCGGGACTCCTACGACCAGGGGACCCAGTACTTC. The encoded protein is CASRQPRDSYDQGTQYF.

CDR3 sequence reads: CASSIGTGDRGLEEAFF. The CDR3 DNA is TGTGCCAGTAGTATCGGAACCGGGGACAGGGGGCTAGAAGAAGCTTTCTTT. The V and J genes are TRBV19 and TRBJ1-1; 12 nucleotides line up with TRBD1. Germline V CDR1 and CDR2: LNHDA, SQIVND (reference sequence). Germline trimming cut 3 bases from V and 8 bases from J; bases unmatched to any gene: 13. This CDR3 is 17 amino acids long.

The chain has TRBV19 and TRBJ2-2, with 7 bases that match TRBD1. The germline gives CDR1 LNHDA, CDR2 SQIVND (reference sequence). The junction had 8 bases not matched to a gene; V was cut back by 7 bases and J by 3 bases. This CDR3 has 15 amino acids. For the CDR3, the DNA is TGTGCCAGTAATGAAGGGGGCCTCGACACCGGGGAGCTGTTTTTT. As protein: CASNEGGLDTGELFF.